The entry below gives a single TCR beta chain sequence along with its context. Its antigen remains unidentified. The data were taken from a study of shared clonotypes between healthy human individuals. Study-wide points: Clonotype sharing among donors was thought likely to change with sequencing depth.

CD4+ cells yielded CD45RA+ naive and CD45RA-negative memory subsets. TCRdb's copy holds only in-frame clones and misses some; the assay was immunoSEQ multiplex PCR. The sample records a few hundred thousand clones, around 97% being singletons. This TCR was recovered from a woman aged 25 to 39 in good health. Sequenced sample: naive CD4+ T cells sorted from blood. As to subset: CD45RA+ positively selected.

The CDR3 region has the DNA TGTGCCAGCAGCTTAGCGCTGGGGACCGGGGAGCTGTTTTTT. This encodes CASSLALGTGELFF. The chain links TRBV7-2 to TRBJ2-2; D is uncertain. Germline V CDR1 and CDR2: SGHTA, FQGNSA. Trimming pared 0 bases from V and 5 bases from J, leaving 7 bases between. The CDR3 spans 14 residues.